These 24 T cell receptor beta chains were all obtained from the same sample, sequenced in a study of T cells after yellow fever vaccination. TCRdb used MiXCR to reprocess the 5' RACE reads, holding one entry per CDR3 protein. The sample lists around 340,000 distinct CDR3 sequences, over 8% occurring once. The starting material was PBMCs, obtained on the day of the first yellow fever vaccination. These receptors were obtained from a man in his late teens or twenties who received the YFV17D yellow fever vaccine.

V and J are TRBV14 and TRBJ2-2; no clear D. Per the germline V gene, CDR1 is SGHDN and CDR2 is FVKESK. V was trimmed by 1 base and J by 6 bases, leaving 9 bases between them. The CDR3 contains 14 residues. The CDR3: CASSQGVVAGELFF. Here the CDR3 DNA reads TGTGCCAGCAGCCAAGGGGTTGTCGCCGGGGAGCTGTTTTTT.

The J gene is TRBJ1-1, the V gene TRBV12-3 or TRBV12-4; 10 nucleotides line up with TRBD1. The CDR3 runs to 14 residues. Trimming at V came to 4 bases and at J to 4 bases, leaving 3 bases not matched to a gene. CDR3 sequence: CASSSRDRGTEAFF. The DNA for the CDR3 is TGTGCCAGCAGTTCGCGGGACAGGGGCACTGAAGCTTTCTTT.

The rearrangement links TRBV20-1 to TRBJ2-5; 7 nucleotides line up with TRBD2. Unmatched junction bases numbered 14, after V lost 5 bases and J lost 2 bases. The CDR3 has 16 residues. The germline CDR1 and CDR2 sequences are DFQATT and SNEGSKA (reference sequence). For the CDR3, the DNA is TGCAGTGCTCCAACTCTAAAACTAGCGAGACAAGAGACCCAGTACTTC. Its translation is CSAPTLKLARQETQYF.

The CDR3 region has the DNA TGTGCCAGCAGCCAAGATCTCTATTCTGATCAGCCCCAGCATTTT. Translation: CASSQDLYSDQPQHF. The genes are TRBV3-1 and TRBJ1-5; D is undetermined. Germline V gene data show CDR1 as LGHDT and CDR2 as YNNKEL (reference sequence). Trimming shortened V by 0 bases and J by 5 bases, and 11 bases separated the two germline ends. CDR3 length equals 15 residues.

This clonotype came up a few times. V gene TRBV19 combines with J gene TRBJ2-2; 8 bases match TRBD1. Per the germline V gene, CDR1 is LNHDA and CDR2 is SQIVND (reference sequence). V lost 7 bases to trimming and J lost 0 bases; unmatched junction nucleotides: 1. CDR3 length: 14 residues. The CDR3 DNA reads TGTGCCAGTAAGGGACAGGCGAACACCGGGGAGCTGTTTTTT. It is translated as CASKGQANTGELFF.

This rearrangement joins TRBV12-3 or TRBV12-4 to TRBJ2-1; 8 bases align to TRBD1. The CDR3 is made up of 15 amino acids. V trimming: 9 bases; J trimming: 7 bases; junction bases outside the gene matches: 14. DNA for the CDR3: TGTGCCAGTGCGGCAGGGGGCGTTGATGGGAATGAGCAGTTCTTC. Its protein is CASAAGGVDGNEQFF.

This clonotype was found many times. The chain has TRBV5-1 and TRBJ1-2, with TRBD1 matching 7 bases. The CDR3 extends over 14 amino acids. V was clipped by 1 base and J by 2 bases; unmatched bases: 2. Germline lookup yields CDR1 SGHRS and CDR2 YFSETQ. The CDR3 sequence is CASSLQGQNYGYTF. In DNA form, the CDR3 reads TGCGCCAGCAGCTTGCAGGGACAGAACTATGGCTACACCTTC.

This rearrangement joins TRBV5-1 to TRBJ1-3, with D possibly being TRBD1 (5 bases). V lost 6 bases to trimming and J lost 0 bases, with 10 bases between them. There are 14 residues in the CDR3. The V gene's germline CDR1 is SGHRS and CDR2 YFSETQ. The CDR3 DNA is TGCGCCAGCAAGGACACCAACTCTGGAAACACCATATATTTT. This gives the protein CASKDTNSGNTIYF.

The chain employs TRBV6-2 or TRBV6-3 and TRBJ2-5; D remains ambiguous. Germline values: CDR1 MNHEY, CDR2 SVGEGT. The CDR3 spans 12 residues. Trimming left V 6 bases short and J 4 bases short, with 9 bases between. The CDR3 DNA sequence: TGTGCCAGCAGCCCCGCATCAGAGACCCAGTACTTC. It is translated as CASSPASETQYF.

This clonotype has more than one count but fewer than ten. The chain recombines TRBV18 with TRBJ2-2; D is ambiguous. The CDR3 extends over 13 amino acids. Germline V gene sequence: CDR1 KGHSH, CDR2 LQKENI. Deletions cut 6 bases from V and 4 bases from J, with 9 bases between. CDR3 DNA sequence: TGTGCCAGCTCGCGAACTCTCACCGGGGAGCTGTTTTTT. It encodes CASSRTLTGELFF.

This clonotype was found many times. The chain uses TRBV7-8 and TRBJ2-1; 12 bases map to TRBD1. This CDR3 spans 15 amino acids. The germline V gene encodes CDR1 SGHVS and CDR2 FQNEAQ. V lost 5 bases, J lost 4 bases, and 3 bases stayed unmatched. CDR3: CASSRDRGQYNEQFF. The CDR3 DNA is TGTGCCAGCAGCAGGGACAGGGGGCAGTACAATGAGCAGTTCTTC. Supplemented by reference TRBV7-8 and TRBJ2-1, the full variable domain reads GAGVSQSPRYKVAKRGQDVALRCDPISGHVSLFWYQQALGQGPEFLTYFQNEAQLDKSGLPSDRFFAERPEGSVSTLKIQRTQQEDSAVYLCASSRDRGQYNEQFFGPGTRLTVL.

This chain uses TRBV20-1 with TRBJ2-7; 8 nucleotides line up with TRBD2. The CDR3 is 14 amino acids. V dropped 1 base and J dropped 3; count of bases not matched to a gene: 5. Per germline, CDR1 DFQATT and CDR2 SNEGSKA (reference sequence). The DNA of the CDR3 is TGCAGTGCTAGAGCTCGGCTAGCGGGCTACGAGCAGTACGTC. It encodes CSARARLAGYEQYV.

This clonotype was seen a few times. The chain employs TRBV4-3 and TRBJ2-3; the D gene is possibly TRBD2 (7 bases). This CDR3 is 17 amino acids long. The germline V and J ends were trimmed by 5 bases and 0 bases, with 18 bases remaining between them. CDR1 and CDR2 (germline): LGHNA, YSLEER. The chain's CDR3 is CASSRGGGTYSTDTQYF. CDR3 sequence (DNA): TGCGCCAGCAGCAGAGGGGGGGGCACCTACAGCACAGATACGCAGTATTTT.

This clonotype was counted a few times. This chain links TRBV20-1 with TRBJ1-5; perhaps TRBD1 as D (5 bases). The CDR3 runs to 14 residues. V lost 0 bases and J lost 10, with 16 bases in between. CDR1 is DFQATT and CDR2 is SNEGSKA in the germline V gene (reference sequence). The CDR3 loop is CSAREGPGWGPQHF. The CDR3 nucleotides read TGCAGTGCTAGAGAAGGACCCGGGTGGGGCCCCCAGCATTTT.

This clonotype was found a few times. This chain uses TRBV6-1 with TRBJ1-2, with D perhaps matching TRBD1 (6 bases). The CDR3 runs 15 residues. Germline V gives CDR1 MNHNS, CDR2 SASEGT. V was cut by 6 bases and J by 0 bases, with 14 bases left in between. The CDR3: CASSRLDSANYGYTF. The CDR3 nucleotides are TGTGCCAGCAGCCGCTTGGACAGTGCTAACTATGGCTACACCTTC.

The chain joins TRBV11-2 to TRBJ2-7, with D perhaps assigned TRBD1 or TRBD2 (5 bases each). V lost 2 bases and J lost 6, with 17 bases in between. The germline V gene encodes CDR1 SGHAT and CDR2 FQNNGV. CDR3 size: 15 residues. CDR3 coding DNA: TGTGCCAGCAGCTTAACGCAGACGGGGCCGCGCGAGCAGTACTTC. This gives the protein CASSLTQTGPREQYF. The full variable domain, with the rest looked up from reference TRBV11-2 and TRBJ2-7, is EAGVAQSPRYKIIEKRQSVAFWCNPISGHATLYWYQQILGQGPKLLIQFQNNGVVDDSQLPKDRFSAERLKGVDSTLKIQPAKLEDSAVYLCASSLTQTGPREQYFGPGTRLTVT.

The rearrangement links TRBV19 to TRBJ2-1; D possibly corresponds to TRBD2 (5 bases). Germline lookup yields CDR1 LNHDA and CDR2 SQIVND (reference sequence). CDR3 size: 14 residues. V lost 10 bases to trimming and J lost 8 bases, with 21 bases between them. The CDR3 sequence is CATIKGSFGDEQFF. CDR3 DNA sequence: TGTGCCACCATAAAAGGGAGTTTCGGGGATGAGCAGTTCTTC.

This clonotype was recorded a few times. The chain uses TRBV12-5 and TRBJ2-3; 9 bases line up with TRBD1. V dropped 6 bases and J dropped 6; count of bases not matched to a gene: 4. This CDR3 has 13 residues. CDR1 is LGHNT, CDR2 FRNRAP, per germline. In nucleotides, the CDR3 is TGTGCTAGTGGCCGGGGACAGGGCGATACGCAGTATTTT. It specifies CASGRGQGDTQYF.

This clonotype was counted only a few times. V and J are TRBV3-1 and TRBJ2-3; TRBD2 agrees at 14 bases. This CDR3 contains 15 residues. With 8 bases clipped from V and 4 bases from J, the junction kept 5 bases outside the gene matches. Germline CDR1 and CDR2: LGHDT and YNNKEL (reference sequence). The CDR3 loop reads CASRLAGGPADTQYF. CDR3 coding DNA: TGTGCCAGCCGACTAGCGGGGGGGCCGGCAGATACGCAGTATTTT.

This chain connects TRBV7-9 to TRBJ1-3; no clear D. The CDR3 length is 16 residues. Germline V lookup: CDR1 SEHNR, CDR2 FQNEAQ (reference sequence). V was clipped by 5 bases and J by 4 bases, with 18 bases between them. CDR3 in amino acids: CASSRTSRGSGNTIYF. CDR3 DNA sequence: TGTGCCAGCAGCCGGACGTCTCGAGGGTCCGGAAACACCATATATTTT. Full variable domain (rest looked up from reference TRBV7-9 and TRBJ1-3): DTGVSQNPRHKITKRGQNVTFRCDPISEHNRLYWYRQTLGQGPEFLTYFQNEAQLEKSRLLSDRFSAERPKGSFSTLEIQRTEQGDSAMYLCASSRTSRGSGNTIYFGEGSWLTVV.

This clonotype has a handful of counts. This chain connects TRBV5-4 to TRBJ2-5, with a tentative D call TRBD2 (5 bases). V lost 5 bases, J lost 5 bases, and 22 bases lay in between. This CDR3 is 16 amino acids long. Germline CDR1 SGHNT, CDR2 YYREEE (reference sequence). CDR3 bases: TGTGCCAGCAGGCAAAGGGTTTCCGAGGGTCCGGAGACCCAGTACTTC. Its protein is CASRQRVSEGPETQYF.

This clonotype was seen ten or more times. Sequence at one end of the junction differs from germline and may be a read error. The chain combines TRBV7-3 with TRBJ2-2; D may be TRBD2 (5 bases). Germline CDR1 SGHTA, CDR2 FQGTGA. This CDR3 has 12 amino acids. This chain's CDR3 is CASSLRAGELFF. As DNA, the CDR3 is TGCGCCAGCAGCTTGCGGGCCGGGGAGCTGTTTTTT.

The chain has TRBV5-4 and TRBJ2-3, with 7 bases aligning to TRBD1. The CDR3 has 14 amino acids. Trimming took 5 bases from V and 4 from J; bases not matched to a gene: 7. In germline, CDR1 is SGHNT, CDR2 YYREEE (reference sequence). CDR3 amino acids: CASRTGIDADTQYF. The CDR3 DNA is TGTGCCAGCAGGACAGGGATTGACGCAGATACGCAGTATTTT.

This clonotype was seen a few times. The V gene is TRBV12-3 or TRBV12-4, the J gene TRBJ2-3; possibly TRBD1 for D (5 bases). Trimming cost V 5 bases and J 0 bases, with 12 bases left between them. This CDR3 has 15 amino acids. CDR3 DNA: TGTGCCAGCAGTCCCGTGGCAGGGAGCACAGATACGCAGTATTTT. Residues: CASSPVAGSTDTQYF.